Below, one T cell receptor beta chain is given with its context. The antigen this receptor binds is unknown. No base quality information exists; no much larger clone differs at one position. This sample was included in a study of PD-1 and CTLA-4 blockade in melanoma (dated by TCRdb to the early 2020s). Looking at the study overall: In patients with melanoma, the researchers looked at the effects of CTLA-4 blockade versus PD-1 blockade on the CD8 T cell response that was melanoma-reactive.

Receptor amplification or capture employed the immunoSEQ multiplex PCR assay. TCRdb holds this immuneACCESS table with in-frame rearrangements only. Some clones are missing; in checked studies, unresolved V genes explain under half, and the rest has no known cause. The sample data list 9,000 to 13,000 clones, and roughly 82% of these were observed just once. Roughly 31% of the sample is in the top ten clones. The CDR3, cysteine through phenylalanine, is 14 amino acids long. Kept here is only the CDR3 DNA, which spans 42 bases and is read in frame from base 1. V is trimmed back by 6 bases and J by 2 bases, and the junction contains 3 bases that no gene match accounts for. The germline V gene specifies MNHEY as CDR1 and SVGEGT as CDR2.

The sequences come from CD8+ T cells from peripheral blood, collected from a patient given anti-PD-1 treatment. The V gene is TRBV6-2 or TRBV6-3 and the J gene is TRBJ1-2, with 10 bases matching TRBD1. The receptor's source is a human donor with melanoma. The sequenced DNA: TGTGCCAGCAGCGAGGGACAGGGGAACTATGGCTACACCTTC. Its protein is CASSEGQGNYGYTF.